A selection of T cell receptor beta chains follows, all from one sample in a study of patients and donors after allogeneic stem cell transplantation. TCRdb called the RT-PCR reads again in MiXCR, with one record for every CDR3 protein. The table has more than 55,000 distinct CDR3 sequences, roughly 14% seen once. The sequencing input was blood, either unsorted or a sorted T cell fraction (not recorded which). These receptors all come from a human donor who was either an allogeneic HSCT recipient or a stem cell or donor lymphocyte infusion donor (not recorded which). It is not recorded whose cells these are; they may come from a transplant donor. Each CDR3 is given without its conserved first and last residue.

j_call,cdr3_length,v_call,cdr3_aa
TRBJ2-1,11,TRBV11-3,ASSPMELEEQF
TRBJ2-7,11,TRBV25-1,ASSAQGTYEQY
TRBJ1-3,14,TRBV7-9,ASSPGPEGSGNTIY
TRBJ1-5,12,TRBV10-3,AIEGAQSNQPQH
TRBJ1-3,12,TRBV25-1,ASSELDSGNTIY
TRBJ2-1,14,TRBV6-5,ASSFFGTSSYNEQF
TRBJ2-7,13,TRBV5-1,ASSQRLAPTYEQY
TRBJ1-1,10,TRBV29-1,SLKDTYTEAF
TRBJ2-1,16,TRBV7-9,ASSFPPTGLAGSGEQF
TRBJ2-3,12,TRBV5-4,ASSHLGPSDTQY
TRBJ1-1,13,TRBV7-9,ASSLPRFGDTEAF
TRBJ1-1,13,TRBV19,ASSIEVPENTEAF
TRBJ2-7,12,TRBV20-1,SARVPRLAYEQY
TRBJ2-1,14,TRBV19,ASSALAGVAYNEQF
TRBJ2-7,11,TRBV25-1,ASNSRGISEQY
TRBJ1-4,11,TRBV12-3/TRBV12-4,ASNPSGTPKLF
TRBJ2-3,12,TRBV28,ASSYYLHTDTQY
TRBJ1-4,13,TRBV18,ASSPQGTRNEKLF
TRBJ2-5,13,TRBV6-5,ASREGLLRQETQY
TRBJ1-1,13,TRBV6-5,ASRPPGQKNTEAF
TRBJ1-5,16,TRBV20-1,SARAERGDIYSNQPQH
TRBJ2-7,14,TRBV7-6,ASSQHRDSFFYEQY
TRBJ2-1,13,TRBV4-2,ASSQRLQGVDEQF
TRBJ1-5,13,TRBV4-1,ASSQDPVKNQPQH
TRBJ1-6,11,TRBV20-1,SASRAPNSPLH
TRBJ2-7,11,TRBV6-5,ASSYGLSYEQY
TRBJ2-1,13,TRBV11-2,ASNSQRSSYNEQF
TRBJ2-5,12,TRBV12-3/TRBV12-4,ASSFRQGRKTQY
TRBJ1-2,13,TRBV7-9,ASSFSTAGYYGYT
TRBJ1-2,11,TRBV6-5,ASHSPIQGGYT
TRBJ2-7,16,TRBV6-1,ASSEAQGQGPPPYEQY
TRBJ1-1,10,TRBV7-9,ASSLSDFKAF
TRBJ2-1,10,TRBV20-1,SARDYINEQF
TRBJ2-1,14,TRBV13,ASSLGAGGPYNEQF
TRBJ2-7,14,TRBV7-9,ASSSDEGSDWGEQY
TRBJ2-7,12,TRBV7-7,ASSPGLADYEQY
TRBJ1-5,13,TRBV5-5,ASSLEGYSNQPQH
TRBJ2-2,11,TRBV2,ASRRDFTGELF
TRBJ2-7,14,TRBV5-1,ASSLGVAGITYEQY
TRBJ1-4,13,TRBV12-3/TRBV12-4,ASSLGGSTNEKLF
TRBJ1-1,11,TRBV29-1,SDRQGKNTEAF
TRBJ2-2,12,TRBV2,ATQTGGNTGELF
TRBJ2-1,12,TRBV12-3/TRBV12-4,ASSWTSGYNEQF
TRBJ2-7,11,TRBV3-1,ASSQIPKRRQY
TRBJ2-1,11,TRBV27,ASSVDPQNEQF
TRBJ2-7,13,TRBV7-9,ASSLVGGVSYEQY